This T cell receptor (beta chain) was sequenced in a study of T cells in Graves' hyperthyroidism and ophthalmopathy. Researchers took RNA transcripts and amplified the TCR beta CDR3 regions from them. HTBI primers drove first-round RT-PCR of the TCR CDR3. TCRdb processed the multiplex PCR reads anew with MiXCR; each CDR3 protein has one entry. The repertoire holds roughly 300,000 distinct CDR3 sequences, with 14% as singletons. Germline-derived CDR1 and CDR2 are MDHEN and SYDVKM. J was trimmed by 12 bases and V by 5 bases; bases with no gene match: 14. The CDR3 covers 15 residues. This clonotype occurred a few times.

This receptor was identified in a woman in her 30s with Graves' hyperthyroidism. Sequencing was carried out using blood. This rearrangement joins TRBV28 to TRBJ1-4; 8 bases fit TRBD1. CDR3 amino acids: CASSVPERQGSELFF. The CDR3, as DNA: TGTGCCAGCAGTGTTCCAGAGAGACAGGGGTCGGAACTGTTTTTT.